These 32 T cell receptor beta chains share one sample of origin, sequenced in a study of blood T cells in healthy people across ages. Primers used in a second PCR of about 7 to 12 cycles were a sample-barcoded 5' primer and a J-beta primer mix. TCRdb re-analysed the 5' RACE reads in MiXCR, keeping a single row per CDR3 protein. The sample consists of hundreds of thousands of distinct CDR3 sequences, roughly 32% of them appearing once. The specimen was blood. These TCRs come from a woman older than 75 in good health.

This clonotype has only a few counts. The chain couples TRBV6-5 to TRBJ1-1; D might be TRBD1 (5 bases). This CDR3 is 14 amino acids long. Trimming stripped 7 bases from V and 4 bases from J, with 16 bases between. Germline lookup yields CDR1 MNHEY and CDR2 SVGAGI. The DNA for the CDR3 is TGTGCCAGCAAACTGGGGGGGGAGAGCACTGAAGCTTTCTTT. Amino acid sequence: CASKLGGESTEAFF.

This chain links TRBV19 with TRBJ2-2; tentative D call: TRBD2 (5 bases). This CDR3 region has 14 residues. Germline assignment: CDR1 LNHDA and CDR2 SQIVND (reference sequence). V was cut by 1 base and J by 6 bases, with 9 bases left in between. The CDR3 sequence is CASSIAGMAGELFF. The CDR3, as DNA: TGTGCCAGTAGTATAGCCGGGATGGCCGGGGAGCTGTTTTTT. The whole variable domain, filled in from reference TRBV19 and TRBJ2-2, reads DGGITQSPKYLFRKEGQNVTLSCEQNLNHDAMYWYRQDPGQGLRLIYYSQIVNDFQKGDIAEGYSVSREKKESFPLTVTSAQKNPTAFYLCASSIAGMAGELFFGEGSRLTVL.

The rearrangement links TRBV7-2 to TRBJ1-4; possibly TRBD1 for D (5 bases). The V and J ends lost 2 bases and 2 bases respectively, with 21 bases between them. This CDR3 has 19 amino acids. CDR1 is SGHTA, CDR2 FQGNSA, per germline. CDR3 bases: TGTGCCAGCAGCTTAAGGGACGGGACCCTTGAGGCGACTAATGAAAAACTGTTTTTT. Its translation: CASSLRDGTLEATNEKLFF.

This clonotype was counted at least ten times. The V call is TRBV5-1, the J call TRBJ2-3, with 14 bases that match TRBD2. With 3 bases clipped from V and 0 bases from J, the junction kept 9 bases outside the gene matches. The CDR3 is 19 residues long. Germline-derived CDR1 and CDR2 are SGHRS and YFSETQ. The CDR3 region is CASSSGLAGGIFSTDTQYF. The CDR3 nucleotides read TGCGCCAGCAGCTCCGGACTAGCGGGGGGAATTTTTAGCACAGATACGCAGTATTTT.

This chain joins TRBV3-1 and TRBJ1-3, with D perhaps matching TRBD1 (5 bases). V lost 4 bases and J 8 bases, leaving 21 bases between the germline ends. CDR3 length equals 16 residues. Germline V gives CDR1 LGHDT, CDR2 YNNKEL (reference sequence). The CDR3 region has the DNA TGTGCCAGCAGCCGCGCCCGGGGCGCCCAAGGAGACACCATATATTTT. As protein: CASSRARGAQGDTIYF.

J is TRBJ2-2 and V is TRBV5-6, with 8 bases fitting TRBD2. The CDR3 totals 19 residues. Germline lookup yields CDR1 SGHDT and CDR2 YYEEEE. Trimming took 3 bases from V and 4 from J; bases not matched to a gene: 17. The CDR3 coding sequence is TGTGCCAGCAGCTCCCAGGGACTAGTCGATTATCGCGGCACCGGGGAGCTGTTTTTT. This sequence encodes CASSSQGLVDYRGTGELFF.

This clonotype was detected many times. This chain links TRBV15 with TRBJ2-1; weak D call: TRBD1 (6 bases). The V gene lost 3 bases and the J gene lost 2 bases, with 17 bases spanning the gap. Germline V gene data show CDR1 as LNHNV and CDR2 as YYDKDF (reference sequence). The CDR3 runs to 17 residues. As DNA, the CDR3 is TGTGCCACCAGCAGGGGTGTAGGTGGGGGCACCTACAATGAGCAGTTCTTC. Protein sequence: CATSRGVGGGTYNEQFF.

This clonotype was seen a handful of times. A much larger clone lies one base from this, so it may be a read error. Written as DNA, the CDR3 is TGTGCCAGCAGCTTAGCCGCACGAGCGGGGGGGCCAAATGAGCAGTTCTTC. The encoded protein is CASSLAARAGGPNEQFF. The V gene is TRBV7-2, the J gene TRBJ2-1; 10 nucleotides match TRBD2. The CDR3 has 17 amino acids. Trimming took 0 bases from V and 7 from J; bases not matched to a gene: 9. The germline gives CDR1 SGHTA, CDR2 FQGNSA.

V is TRBV20-1 and J is TRBJ2-7, with TRBD2 matching 12 bases. This CDR3 has 14 residues. After removal of 3 bases from V and 4 bases from J, the junction contained 4 bases not matched to a gene. The V gene's germline CDR1 is DFQATT and CDR2 SNEGSKA (reference sequence). The CDR3 loop is CSARTSGSFYEQYF. CDR3 coding DNA: TGCAGTGCTAGGACTAGCGGGAGTTTTTACGAGCAGTACTTC.

This clonotype was seen repeatedly, ten times or more. V gene TRBV6-1 combines with J gene TRBJ1-2; D gene ambiguous. The CDR3 is 14 residues long. Germline V gene data show CDR1 as MNHNS and CDR2 as SASEGT. The V end lost 5 bases, the J end lost 6 bases, and 16 bases lay between the germline ends. The CDR3 region has the DNA TGTGCCAGCAGTAAAAATTGGGGTTCAGATGGCTACACCTTC. It yields the protein CASSKNWGSDGYTF.

This clonotype was seen at least ten times. The chain carries TRBV20-1 and TRBJ2-5; D is possibly TRBD1 or TRBD2 (5 bases each). The V end was cut by 7 bases, the J end by 1 base, with 10 bases between. Germline CDR1 DFQATT, CDR2 SNEGSKA (reference sequence). CDR3 length: 12 amino acids. The CDR3 bases are TGCAGTGTCACAGGACTCCAAGAGACCCAGTACTTC. Translated, it gives CSVTGLQETQYF.

This clonotype was seen only a few times. The chain combines TRBV20-1 with TRBJ2-7; D is possibly TRBD2 (6 bases). The CDR3 covers 13 residues. The V end lost 5 bases, the J end lost 2 bases, and 13 bases lay between the germline ends. Per the germline V gene, CDR1 is DFQATT and CDR2 is SNEGSKA (reference sequence). As DNA, the CDR3 is TGCAGTGCTCGGGACTCCAATACCTACGAGCAGTACTTC. Translation gives CSARDSNTYEQYF.

This clonotype was recorded many times. J is TRBJ1-2 and V is TRBV6-5, with 7 nucleotides matching TRBD1. This CDR3 has 15 residues. Trimming cost V 6 bases and J 8 bases; bases outside gene matches: 15. Germline values: CDR1 MNHEY, CDR2 SVGAGI. The CDR3 reads CASRREGGGRRGYTF. Written as DNA, the CDR3 is TGTGCCAGCAGGAGGGAAGGGGGCGGACGAAGGGGCTACACCTTC.

This sequence joins TRBV5-1 and TRBJ2-3, with 11 bases aligning to TRBD2. The V segment lost 4 bases and the J segment 6 bases; nucleotides outside the gene matches: 4. Germline V lookup: CDR1 SGHRS, CDR2 YFSETQ. The CDR3 runs 14 residues. The CDR3 nucleotides read TGCGCCAGCAGCACGAGACTAGCGGGGGATACGCAGTATTTT. It translates to CASSTRLAGDTQYF.

This clonotype was seen ten or more times. The gene calls are TRBV7-9 and TRBJ1-4, with unresolved D. V lost 4 bases, J lost 0 bases, and 12 bases lay in between. Germline lookup yields CDR1 SEHNR and CDR2 FQNEAQ (reference sequence). The CDR3 is 16 residues long. CDR3 loop: CASSSNSHATNEKLFF. The CDR3 region has the DNA TGTGCCAGCAGCTCAAACTCACATGCAACTAATGAAAAACTGTTTTTT. The entire variable domain, with the rest obtained from reference TRBV7-9 and TRBJ1-4, is as follows: DTGVSQNPRHKITKRGQNVTFRCDPISEHNRLYWYRQTLGQGPEFLTYFQNEAQLEKSRLLSDRFSAERPKGSFSTLEIQRTEQGDSAMYLCASSSNSHATNEKLFFGSGTQLSVL.

CDR3 coding DNA: TGTGCCAGCTCACCCGCGACAGGGTTGGGCACTGAAGCTTTCTTT. Translated: CASSPATGLGTEAFF. The chain recombines TRBV18 with TRBJ1-1, with 7 bases fitting TRBD1. CDR3 length equals 15 residues. The V segment lost 3 bases and the J segment 4 bases; nucleotides outside the gene matches: 8. The germline V gene encodes CDR1 KGHSH and CDR2 LQKENI.

The chain combines TRBV20-1 with TRBJ2-2; D is undetermined. V shed 2 bases and J shed 4 bases, with 2 bases lying between them. Looked up from germline, CDR1 is DFQATT and CDR2 is SNEGSKA (reference sequence). The CDR3 has 11 residues. CDR3 protein: CSARITGELFF. The CDR3 nucleotides read TGCAGTGCTAGAATCACCGGGGAGCTGTTTTTT.

The sample holds many counts of this clonotype. Just one base apart from a much larger clone, this may be a read error. The CDR3 nucleotides are TGTGCCACCAGGGGAGCAACCCCTAGCGGGGAGCAGTTCTTC. Residues: CATRGATPSGEQFF. The J gene is TRBJ2-1, the V gene TRBV24-1, with 8 positions matching TRBD2. Germline V gives CDR1 KGHDR, CDR2 SFDVKD. The CDR3 length is 14 residues. V shed 7 bases, J shed 10 bases, and the junction held 11 bases outside the gene matches.

This clonotype was picked up a small number of times. This chain joins TRBV28 and TRBJ2-1; 12 bases are shared with TRBD2. Trimming removed 3 bases from V and 7 bases from J; junction bases left unmatched: 1. The germline gives CDR1 MDHEN, CDR2 SYDVKM. The CDR3 extends over 14 amino acids. CDR3 amino acids: CASSFGTSGNEQFF. CDR3 in DNA: TGTGCCAGCAGTTTCGGGACTAGCGGGAATGAGCAGTTCTTC.

This clonotype was counted ten times or more. The J gene is TRBJ1-5, the V gene TRBV6-1; D may be TRBD1 (5 bases). This CDR3 is built from 15 residues. V shed 0 bases and J shed 7 bases, with 13 bases lying between them. Germline CDR1 MNHNS, CDR2 SASEGT. The CDR3 loop reads CASSEAGGSYQPQHF. The CDR3 DNA reads TGTGCCAGCAGTGAAGCCGGGGGATCATACCAGCCCCAGCATTTT.

This clonotype appeared many times. The chain couples TRBV20-1 to TRBJ1-5; no reliable D call. CDR3 size: 15 residues. The V gene lost 0 bases and the J gene lost 1 base, with 10 bases spanning the gap. Per germline, CDR1 DFQATT and CDR2 SNEGSKA (reference sequence). The CDR3 reads CSARDRSGSNQPQHF. CDR3 nucleotides: TGCAGTGCTAGAGATCGGTCTGGGAGCAATCAGCCCCAGCATTTT.

Comments on this clonotype: It may be a read error: a sequence one base away is much more abundant. The chain has TRBV11-2 and TRBJ2-3; D not certain. This CDR3 region has 14 residues. Germline loops: CDR1 SGHAT, CDR2 FQNNGV. Trimming took 5 bases from V and 3 from J, leaving 12 bases between them. The CDR3 is CASSAMAGTDTQYF. The CDR3 DNA follows: TGTGCCAGCAGCGCCATGGCCGGAACAGATACGCAGTATTTT.

This clonotype was detected many times. The V call is TRBV7-2, the J call TRBJ2-3; weak D call: TRBD2 (5 bases). CDR1 and CDR2 (germline): SGHTA, FQGNSA. This CDR3 spans 15 amino acids. The germline V and J ends were trimmed by 5 bases and 2 bases, with 14 bases remaining between them. The CDR3 is CASSRSGLYTDTQYF. The CDR3, as DNA: TGTGCCAGCAGCCGAAGCGGTCTTTACACAGATACGCAGTATTTT. The entire variable domain, with the rest obtained from reference TRBV7-2 and TRBJ2-3, is as follows: GAGVSQSPSNKVTEKGKDVELRCDPISGHTALYWYRQSLGQGLEFLIYFQGNSAPDKSGLPSDRFSAERTGGSVSTLTIQRTQQEDSAVYLCASSRSGLYTDTQYFGPGTRLTVL.

In this sample, this clonotype turned up a few times. The rearrangement uses TRBV19 and TRBJ2-2; TRBD2 aligns across 7 bases. Trimming cost V 4 bases and J 4 bases; bases outside gene matches: 6. From germline, CDR1 is LNHDA and CDR2 SQIVND (reference sequence). This CDR3 is 15 amino acids long. CDR3 in DNA: TGTGCCAGTAGTACCCGGACTAGTCCCACCGGGGAGCTGTTTTTT. This encodes CASSTRTSPTGELFF. Together with reference TRBV19 and TRBJ2-2, the CDR3 gives the full variable domain: DGGITQSPKYLFRKEGQNVTLSCEQNLNHDAMYWYRQDPGQGLRLIYYSQIVNDFQKGDIAEGYSVSREKKESFPLTVTSAQKNPTAFYLCASSTRTSPTGELFFGEGSRLTVL.

This clonotype was observed many times. The chain carries TRBV7-2 and TRBJ1-2; D remains unclear. Per germline, CDR1 SGHTA and CDR2 FQGNSA. V was shortened by 0 bases and J by 0 bases, with 17 bases between the two germline ends. This CDR3 is 18 amino acids long. The CDR3 spells CASSLAGKDWLANYGYTF. CDR3 bases: TGTGCCAGCAGCTTAGCGGGGAAAGACTGGCTAGCTAACTATGGCTACACCTTC.

This clonotype came up many times. V usage is TRBV7-2 and J usage is TRBJ2-7; 10 nucleotides line up with TRBD2. The CDR3 contains 16 residues. The germline V gene encodes CDR1 SGHTA and CDR2 FQGNSA. Trimming removed 3 bases from V and 0 bases from J; junction bases left unmatched: 5. In nucleotides, the CDR3 is TGTGCCAGCAGCTTCTCTAGCGGGGGCGTCTCCTACGAGCAGTACTTC. Translated, it gives CASSFSSGGVSYEQYF.

There are a few counts of this clonotype. The chain joins TRBV5-4 to TRBJ2-2; TRBD1 aligns across 7 bases. The CDR3 sequence is 16 residues long. Unmatched junction bases numbered 8, after V lost 2 bases and J lost 4 bases. Germline-derived CDR1 and CDR2 are SGHNT and YYREEE (reference sequence). CDR3 in amino acids: CASSLSRGRVTGELFF. In DNA form, the CDR3 reads TGTGCCAGCAGCTTATCTAGGGGGCGCGTCACCGGGGAGCTGTTTTTT.

V is TRBV6-1 and J is TRBJ2-1; D tentatively reads TRBD1 or TRBD2 (5 bases each). Germline CDR1 reads MNHNS; CDR2 reads SASEGT. This CDR3 spans 15 amino acids. Trimming left V 4 bases short and J 0 bases short, with 10 bases between. CDR3 in DNA: TGTGCCAGCAGTGTGGATGGGGGCTCCTACAATGAGCAGTTCTTC. Protein product: CASSVDGGSYNEQFF.

Ten or more counts support this clonotype. J is TRBJ1-2 and V is TRBV5-4; D unclear. Deletions cut 3 bases from V and 5 bases from J, with 8 bases between. CDR3 length equals 12 residues. The germline V gene has CDR1 SGHNT and CDR2 YYREEE (reference sequence). CDR3 sequence (DNA): TGTGCCAGCAGCTCTTTTAGTTATGGCTACACCTTC. The encoded protein is CASSSFSYGYTF.

The sample holds a few counts of this clonotype. V and J are TRBV3-1 and TRBJ2-1, with 12 bases fitting TRBD1. The closer fit of TRBJ2-7 to the DNA end suggests the J call may be wrong. Germline lookup yields CDR1 LGHDT and CDR2 YNNKEL (reference sequence). The CDR3 has 20 residues. The CDR3 sequence is CASSQDFGTGGLTSYNEQYF. For the CDR3, the DNA is TGTGCCAGCAGCCAAGATTTTGGGACAGGGGGCTTAACCTCCTACAATGAGCAGTACTTC.

The table lists this clonotype with a few counts. The junction shows a germline mismatch at one end, possibly a read error. V and J are TRBV9 and TRBJ2-1; a possible D gene is TRBD1 (6 bases). Per germline, CDR1 SGDLS and CDR2 YYNGEE. This CDR3 contains 17 residues. The CDR3 spells CACSDPPQGHSCNEQFF. The CDR3 DNA sequence: TGTGCCTGCAGCGACCCTCCACAGGGTCACTCCTGCAATGAGCAGTTCTTC.

CDR3 DNA sequence: TGTGCCACCAGTGAGTTACAGCATTCGTATGGCTACACCTTC. Its protein product is CATSELQHSYGYTF. The chain links TRBV24-1 to TRBJ1-2; D gene ambiguous. This CDR3 contains 14 residues. Per the germline V gene, CDR1 is KGHDR and CDR2 is SFDVKD. V was pared by 4 bases and J by 5 bases, with 13 bases between.